The 9 T cell receptor beta chains reported below all come from one sample, sequenced in a study of T cells in Graves' hyperthyroidism and ophthalmopathy. The source material, RNA transcripts, was used to amplify TCR beta CDR3 regions. First-round RT-PCR of the TCR CDR3 relied on the HTBI primer set. TCRdb ran MiXCR on the multiplex PCR reads and lists one entry per CDR3 protein. The sample lists some 350,000 distinct CDR3 sequences; about 19% were seen once. The sample comprised blood. The receptors stem from a woman younger than 35 with Graves' hyperthyroidism.

This clonotype was detected many times. This chain connects TRBV6-1 to TRBJ1-2, with D possibly matching TRBD1 (5 bases). Germline V gives CDR1 MNHNS, CDR2 SASEGT. The V gene lost 5 bases and the J gene lost 8 bases, with 15 bases spanning the gap. The CDR3 loop spans 13 amino acids. The DNA of the CDR3 is TGTGCCAGCAGTAGCGGGACCCGGGGAGGCTACACCTTC. Its protein is CASSSGTRGGYTF.

In this sample, this clonotype turned up many times. The chain employs TRBV6-5 and TRBJ1-1; D is possibly TRBD1 (5 bases). V was pared by 1 base and J by 11 bases, with 14 bases between. There are 13 residues in the CDR3. Per the germline V gene, CDR1 is MNHEY and CDR2 is SVGAGI. The CDR3 DNA is TGTGCCAGCAGTTACTTCAGGGAGACCAGCGCTTTCTTT. This codes for CASSYFRETSAFF.

In its sample, this clonotype was seen many times. The genes are TRBV28 and TRBJ2-7; 8 nucleotides agree with TRBD1. The CDR3 extends over 16 amino acids. The junction had 9 bases not matched to a gene; V was cut back by 3 bases and J by 2 bases. Looked up from germline, CDR1 is MDHEN and CDR2 is SYDVKM. As DNA, the CDR3 is TGTGCCAGCAGTTTCAGAGGCAGGGGGCTAACCTACGAGCAGTACTTC. Translation gives CASSFRGRGLTYEQYF.

This clonotype was seen many times. The gene calls are TRBV28 and TRBJ2-7, with D uncertain. The CDR3 spans 13 residues. The V and J ends lost 2 bases and 3 bases respectively, with 8 bases between them. Germline V lookup: CDR1 MDHEN, CDR2 SYDVKM. The CDR3 DNA is TGTGCCAGCAGTTTAGGCCGGTTCTACGAGCAGTACTTC. Encoded protein: CASSLGRFYEQYF.

This clonotype turned up a few times. J is TRBJ1-5 and V is TRBV20-1; the match to TRBD1 covers 8 bases. The germline gives CDR1 DFQATT, CDR2 SNEGSKA (reference sequence). This CDR3 comprises 16 residues. Losses at the gene ends were 4 bases for V and 5 bases for J; bases not matched to a gene: 13. CDR3 nucleotides: TGCAGTGCTACGGGACAGGCTCCCGGTGGGGATCAGCCCCAGCATTTT. Translating gives CSATGQAPGGDQPQHF.

The V call is TRBV20-1, the J call TRBJ2-7; TRBD1 aligns across 9 bases. The CDR3 length is 14 residues. Trimming cost V 4 bases and J 1 base; bases outside gene matches: 5. In germline, CDR1 is DFQATT, CDR2 SNEGSKA (reference sequence). The CDR3 here is CSATWDRVSYEQYF. CDR3 nucleotide sequence: TGCAGTGCTACCTGGGACAGGGTTTCCTACGAGCAGTACTTC.

This clonotype was detected ten times or more. This sequence joins TRBV5-1 and TRBJ2-7; no firm D call. The CDR3 runs to 13 residues. With 1 base removed from V and 3 bases from J, the gap between germline ends came to 8 bases. The germline CDR1 and CDR2 sequences are SGHRS and YFSETQ. The CDR3 DNA sequence: TGCGCCAGCAGCTTGATCGAGAGCTACGAGCAGTACTTC. This gives the protein CASSLIESYEQYF.

This clonotype was counted ten times or more. The chain recombines TRBV20-1 with TRBJ2-7; D gene unclear. V was clipped by 3 bases and J by 0 bases, with 9 bases between them. The CDR3 has 13 amino acids. Germline-derived CDR1 and CDR2 are DFQATT and SNEGSKA (reference sequence). The CDR3 nucleotides are TGCAGTGCTAGCCGACATCCCTCCTACGAGCAGTACTTC. Translated: CSASRHPSYEQYF.

This clonotype has a count of ten or more. The chain is built from TRBV28 and TRBJ1-1, with a tentative D call TRBD1 (6 bases). CDR1 MDHEN and CDR2 SYDVKM come from the germline V gene. The CDR3 runs to 15 residues. The V end lost 7 bases, the J end lost 3 bases, and 18 bases lay between the germline ends. CDR3 nucleotide sequence: TGTGCCAGCACCCTGGGGGGTAGGGGGGACACTGAAGCTTTCTTT. It codes for CASTLGGRGDTEAFF.